Reported below is one T cell receptor beta chain. Its cognate antigen is unknown. This sample was included in a study of T-cell reconstitution after alpha-beta-depleted transplantation in children. The CDR3 has 17 amino acids. Trimming took 5 bases from V and 2 from J; bases not matched to a gene: 8. CDR1 and CDR2 from the germline V gene are SGHVS and FNYEAQ. Study conclusions and caveats: It was reported that alpha-beta T cells came from several hundred expanded graft clones (about two months after transplant). T-cell numbers and diversity one year post-transplant derived largely from freshly generated T cells.

For TCRbeta, the library was prepared with unique molecular identifiers. One entry per CDR3 protein results from TCRdb running MiXCR on the PCR reads. The table shows 250,000 to 400,000 distinct CDR3 sequences, with 23% occurring only once. The specimen comprised PBMCs, mostly from graft donor cells, sampled 180 days after TCRalphabeta/CD19-depleted stem cell transplant. The TCR originated in a male patient younger than 18 who had a stem cell transplant for acute lymphoblastic leukemia, so the T cells may come from the graft donor. The chain is built from TRBV7-6 and TRBJ1-5, with TRBD1 matching 11 bases. CDR3 sequence reads: CASSLGQGASGNQPQHF. The CDR3 DNA reads as TGTGCCAGCAGCCTCGGACAGGGGGCCAGTGGCAATCAGCCCCAGCATTTT.